These T cell receptor beta chains were read from a single sample in a study of blood T cell repertoires in COVID-19. Libraries were prepared by immunoSEQ multiplex PCR; TCRdb keeps only in-frame clonotypes and omits some of them. Here the sample spans some 210,000 clones, around four fifths being singletons. The source material was peripheral blood. These receptor sequences come from a human donor in a cohort sampled during active COVID-19. Each CDR3 is given without its conserved first and last residue.

>TRBJ2-1|TRBV9|13
ASSVAGRPHNEQF
>TRBJ2-5|TRBV5-1|11
ASSRGFQETQY
>TRBJ2-2|TRBV2|12
ASRIGLGAGELF
>TRBJ2-2|TRBV7-3|14
ASSETLAGGGGELF
>TRBJ2-1|TRBV1|12
TSSLPVERGGKF
>TRBJ2-3|TRBV2|12
ASKVGQSTDTQY
>TRBJ1-2|TRBV18|12
ASSPPRTGYGYT
>TRBJ1-6|TRBV29-1|12
AVPGQGGHSPLH
>TRBJ2-5|TRBV18|13
ASSPSTGGMETQY
>TRBJ1-2|TRBV27|14
ASSLYGFGGDRRYT
>TRBJ2-7|TRBV3-1/TRBV3-2|13
ASSQDHRGTGEQY
>TRBJ1-1|TRBV2|12
ASSAGRANTEAF
>TRBJ2-3|TRBV12-3/TRBV12-4|10
ASSSGTDTQY
>TRBJ1-2|TRBV14|10
ASSQDEDGYT
>TRBJ2-7|TRBV2|12
ASSFSGPTYEQY
>TRBJ1-1|TRBV6-5|13
ASSYSVRQYLEAF
>TRBJ1-2|TRBV6-5|12
ASSNGATGTGYT